The 27 T cell receptor beta chains given below trace back to one sample, sequenced in a study of blood T cell repertoires in COVID-19 (dated by TCRdb to 2020 to 2022). Library generation was performed with the immunoSEQ multiplex PCR assay. Here the immuneACCESS table is served through TCRdb, limited to in-frame sequences with V and J called. Missing clones are a known gap in these copies; in checked studies unresolved V genes cover under half, and the rest lacks a known reason. Across this sample there are tens of thousands of clones, with 80% to 90% seen only once. The ten largest clones take up 15% to 17% of the sample. Source material: peripheral blood. All receptors derive from a woman at least 80 years old with acute or convalescent COVID-19.

This clone has just one count. The chain joins TRBV3-1 (or the pseudogene TRBV3-2) to TRBJ1-1; D call uncertain. The V and J ends lost 1 base and 3 bases respectively, with 9 bases between them. The germline CDR1 and CDR2 sequences are LGHDT and YNNKEL (reference sequence). The CDR3 covers 14 residues. The CDR3 loop reads CASSQGTGYTEAFF. CDR3 DNA sequence: TGTGCCAGCAGCCAAGGAACCGGGTACACTGAAGCTTTCTTT.

This clone was seen just once. The chain recombines TRBV4-1 with TRBJ1-5; TRBD1 might be the D (5 bases). The germline V and J ends were trimmed by 0 bases and 7 bases, with 13 bases remaining between them. Germline values: CDR1 MGHRA, CDR2 YSYEKL. CDR3 length: 15 residues. CDR3 nucleotides: TGCGCCAGCAGCCAAGATCTATCCGGGGGACAGCCCCAGCATTTT. Its protein product is CASSQDLSGGQPQHF.

This chain joins TRBV10-3 and TRBJ2-7; 10 bases agree with TRBD2. J was trimmed by 6 bases and V by 5 bases; bases with no gene match: 7. The germline V gene has CDR1 ENHRY and CDR2 SYGVKD. The CDR3 is made up of 14 amino acids. Written as DNA, the CDR3 is TGTGCCATCAGTACCGGGACTAGCGTTCTCGAGCAGTACTTC. This encodes CAISTGTSVLEQYF.

This rearrangement joins TRBV29-1 to TRBJ1-1; D not certain. In germline, CDR1 is SQVTM, CDR2 ANQGSEA. Deletions cut 5 bases from V and 1 base from J, with 5 bases between. The CDR3 runs 11 residues. DNA of the CDR3: TGCAGCGTTTCAGGGAACACTGAAGCTTTCTTT. Its protein is CSVSGNTEAFF.

This clone has more than one count but fewer than ten. The chain uses TRBV7-2 and TRBJ1-2, with D hard to call. Germline values: CDR1 SGHTA, CDR2 FQGNSA. The CDR3 is 16 amino acids. Trimming left V 5 bases short and J 2 bases short, with 18 bases between. CDR3 DNA: TGTGCCAGCAGCCCCCCGGGCAAGCGGGGAAACTATGGCTACACCTTC. The encoded protein is CASSPPGKRGNYGYTF.

The gene calls are TRBV27 and TRBJ1-1, with D maybe TRBD1 (5 bases). This CDR3 contains 15 residues. The V end was cut by 3 bases, the J end by 1 base, with 12 bases between. Germline-derived CDR1 and CDR2 are MNHEY and SMNVEV (reference sequence). The CDR3 nucleotides are TGTGCCAGCAGTTTGGGGGGGATGGGGAACACTGAAGCTTTCTTT. This translates into CASSLGGMGNTEAFF.

The V gene is TRBV10-3, the J gene TRBJ2-5; 8 bases are shared with TRBD1. This CDR3 comprises 14 residues. With V trimmed by 3 bases and J by 5 bases, 5 bases remained unmatched. Germline CDR1 reads ENHRY; CDR2 reads SYGVKD. The CDR3 protein is CAISDPRGRETQYF. The CDR3 bases are TGTGCCATCAGTGACCCCAGGGGGCGGGAGACCCAGTACTTC.

The V gene is TRBV5-5, the J gene TRBJ2-7; D may be TRBD1 (5 bases). CDR1 SGHKS and CDR2 YYEKEE come from the germline V gene (reference sequence). V dropped 10 bases and J dropped 6 bases, with 23 bases sitting between them. The CDR3 contains 14 residues. Written as DNA, the CDR3 is TGTGCCCACAAACACACCCAGGGTTTCGCCGAGCAGTACTTC. The encoded protein is CAHKHTQGFAEQYF.

V and J are TRBV24-1 and TRBJ1-2; D is unresolved. Germline assignment: CDR1 KGHDR and CDR2 SFDVKD. V lost 2 bases to trimming and J lost 7 bases, with 16 bases between them. The CDR3 is 15 amino acids. The CDR3 region has the DNA TGTGCCACCAGTGATTCTAGGCAGACCTATGGTGGCTACACCTTC. Translating it yields CATSDSRQTYGGYTF.

This chain connects TRBV27 to TRBJ1-2; tentative D call: TRBD1 (5 bases). The CDR3 totals 13 residues. Trimming cost V 3 bases and J 5 bases, with 10 bases left between them. From germline, CDR1 is MNHEY and CDR2 SMNVEV (reference sequence). The DNA for the CDR3 is TGTGCCAGCAGTTTCGGCCGGGGGTATGGCTACACCTTC. Protein sequence: CASSFGRGYGYTF.

The chain combines TRBV28 with TRBJ2-3; TRBD2 is a possible D gene (6 bases). From germline, CDR1 is MDHEN and CDR2 SYDVKM. CDR3 length: 18 amino acids. Between the trimmed V and J ends, which lost 3 bases and 2 bases, there was a span of 21 bases. CDR3 in DNA: TGTGCCAGCAGTTTCTCCCCCGGTCTTGGGGGGACCACAGATACGCAGTATTTT. This gives the protein CASSFSPGLGGTTDTQYF.

The rearrangement links TRBV12-3 or TRBV12-4 to TRBJ1-1; D uncertain. The V end lost 5 bases, the J end lost 5 bases, and 9 bases lay between the germline ends. The CDR3 contains 12 residues. CDR3 nucleotides: TGTGCCAGCAGTCCAGGCAGGACTGAAGCTTTCTTT. Translated, it gives CASSPGRTEAFF.

The rearrangement uses TRBV7-8 and TRBJ1-4, with 7 nucleotides matching TRBD1. Unmatched junction bases numbered 6, after V lost 5 bases and J lost 3 bases. The CDR3 has 15 amino acids. In germline, CDR1 is SGHVS, CDR2 FQNEAQ. The CDR3 loop reads CASSPGDRPNEKLFF. CDR3 coding DNA: TGTGCCAGCAGCCCTGGGGACAGACCTAATGAAAAACTGTTTTTT.

This clone was seen a single time. This chain links TRBV7-2 with TRBJ1-4, with 8 bases identical to TRBD1. In germline, CDR1 is SGHTA, CDR2 FQGNSA. V shed 5 bases, J shed 7 bases, and the junction held 6 bases outside the gene matches. The CDR3 consists of 14 residues. CDR3 nucleotide sequence: TGTGCCAGCAGCCCCGACAGGGGCGGTGAAAAACTGTTTTTT. Amino acid sequence: CASSPDRGGEKLFF.

The rearrangement links TRBV29-1 to TRBJ1-3; 8 nucleotides align to TRBD1. There are 13 residues in the CDR3. The V gene's germline CDR1 is SQVTM and CDR2 ANQGSEA. V lost 7 bases and J lost 3; bases outside the gene matches: 5. CDR3 sequence: CSGDRRSGNTIYF. DNA for the CDR3: TGCAGCGGGGACAGGCGGAGTGGAAACACCATATATTTT.

The CDR3 DNA reads TGTGCCAGCAGCAAGAGGAGGACCCCTAGTCCCACAGATACGCAGTATTTT. Its protein product is CASSKRRTPSPTDTQYF. This sequence joins TRBV5-6 and TRBJ2-3; the D gene is possibly TRBD2 (5 bases). The ends were cut back, 4 bases at V and 2 bases at J, with 20 bases in the middle. The CDR3 spans 17 residues. Germline assignment: CDR1 SGHDT and CDR2 YYEEEE.

This chain joins TRBV19 and TRBJ2-3; 10 bases are a match to TRBD1. Trimming cost V 5 bases and J 4 bases; bases outside gene matches: 9. This CDR3 comprises 16 residues. Germline CDR1 LNHDA, CDR2 SQIVND (reference sequence). CDR3 in amino acids: CASSPSSGTGADTQYF. Written as DNA, the CDR3 is TGTGCCAGTAGTCCCTCCTCCGGGACAGGGGCAGATACGCAGTATTTT.

The chain uses TRBV11-3 and TRBJ2-7; possible D gene TRBD2, 7 bases. Trimming stripped 4 bases from V and 0 bases from J, with 13 bases between. This CDR3 region has 15 residues. Germline V lookup: CDR1 SGHNT, CDR2 YENEEA. CDR3 region: CASSSGGRSSYEQYF. For the CDR3, the DNA is TGTGCCAGCAGCTCGGGGGGCCGGAGCTCCTACGAGCAGTACTTC.

V usage is TRBV30 and J usage is TRBJ2-7, with D possibly being TRBD1 (5 bases). CDR3 length: 13 amino acids. Germline lookup yields CDR1 GTSNPN and CDR2 SVGIG (reference sequence). Trimming pared 2 bases from V and 6 bases from J, leaving 14 bases between. The CDR3 bases are TGTGCCTGGAGTAGGGCAGGGAAGGGCGAGCAGTACTTC. Amino acids: CAWSRAGKGEQYF.

The chain is built from TRBV7-2 and TRBJ2-2; possibly TRBD2 for D (5 bases). Per germline, CDR1 SGHTA and CDR2 FQGNSA. Trimming cost V 6 bases and J 6 bases, with 14 bases left between them. The CDR3 contains 14 residues. The CDR3 DNA reads TGTGCCAGCAGGCAGGAGGCTCGGTCCGGGGAGCTGTTTTTT. Translating it yields CASRQEARSGELFF.

The rearrangement uses TRBV12-5 and TRBJ2-3; D is uncertain. The CDR3 covers 14 residues. V dropped 1 base and J dropped 1 base, with 6 bases sitting between them. Germline values: CDR1 LGHNT, CDR2 FRNRAP. The CDR3 protein is CASGLGQGTDTQYF. CDR3 DNA: TGTGCTAGTGGTTTGGGGCAGGGCACAGATACGCAGTATTTT. The full variable domain, completed using reference TRBV12-5 and TRBJ2-3, is DARVTQTPRHKVTEMGQEVTMRCQPILGHNTVFWYRQTMMQGLELLAYFRNRAPLDDSGMPKDRFSAEMPDATLATLKIQPSEPRDSAVYFCASGLGQGTDTQYFGPGTRLTVL.

The chain couples TRBV7-9 to TRBJ1-4, with D tentatively TRBD1 (6 bases). Germline V lookup: CDR1 SEHNR, CDR2 FQNEAQ (reference sequence). The CDR3 contains 14 residues. The ends were cut back, 5 bases at V and 13 bases at J, with 20 bases in the middle. For the CDR3, the DNA is TGTGCCAGCAGCCCAGCGGGGGCGGAGGGCCGACTGTTTTTT. It specifies CASSPAGAEGRLFF.

This clone has just one count. The chain is built from TRBV27 and TRBJ2-3, with unresolved D. The CDR3 runs 13 residues. In germline, CDR1 is MNHEY, CDR2 SMNVEV (reference sequence). The germline V and J ends were trimmed by 8 bases and 4 bases, with 13 bases remaining between them. The CDR3 sequence is CASAVGRADTQYF. For the CDR3, the DNA is TGTGCCAGCGCAGTGGGCCGCGCAGATACGCAGTATTTT.

The chain links TRBV12-3 or TRBV12-4 to TRBJ1-2, with 7 bases lining up with TRBD1. Trimming removed 5 bases from V and 4 bases from J; junction bases left unmatched: 4. The CDR3 spans 13 residues. The chain's CDR3 is CASSRTGTYGYTF. The CDR3 DNA follows: TGTGCCAGCAGTCGGACAGGAACCTATGGCTACACCTTC.

The count of this clone is one. The chain carries TRBV11-1 and TRBJ1-2; a weak D match, TRBD1 (5 bases). V lost 4 bases and J 4 bases, leaving 16 bases between the germline ends. The germline V gene has CDR1 SGHAT and CDR2 FQDESV (reference sequence). CDR3 length: 15 amino acids. The CDR3: CASSSRRDGIYGYTF. The DNA for the CDR3 is TGTGCCAGCAGCTCCCGGCGGGACGGAATCTATGGCTACACCTTC.

This clone was seen a single time. The V call is TRBV7-3, the J call TRBJ1-2; possibly TRBD1 for D (5 bases). CDR3 length: 14 residues. Between the trimmed V and J ends, which lost 0 bases and 8 bases, there was a span of 13 bases. Germline V gene sequence: CDR1 SGHTA, CDR2 FQGTGA. This CDR3 is CASSLTGPGLGYTF. The CDR3 nucleotides are TGTGCCAGCAGCTTAACGGGTCCAGGGTTAGGCTACACCTTC.

The rearrangement joins TRBV5-6 to TRBJ2-2; D gene uncertain. This CDR3 is built from 13 residues. V was shortened by 0 bases and J by 7 bases, with 7 bases between the two germline ends. The V gene's germline CDR1 is SGHDT and CDR2 YYEEEE. In DNA form, the CDR3 reads TGTGCCAGCAGCTTGGACTGGAGCGGGGAGCTGTTTTTT. Protein sequence: CASSLDWSGELFF.